The rows below give T cell receptor beta chains drawn from one sample of a study of CD8 T cells in ankylosing spondylitis. TCRdb re-called the 5' RACE reads with MiXCR, one entry per CDR3 protein. Among over 150,000 distinct CDR3 sequences listed, roughly 13% were seen once. Sequenced sample: blood, either unsorted or a sorted T cell fraction (not recorded which). Receptor source: a male donor with ankylosing spondylitis or in good health (not recorded which). The CDR3 runs from the conserved cysteine through the conserved F or W. A D gene is named only where the DNA matches it firmly. Expanded clones get a size class; other rows say once, few or many, or leave the size out.

D	size	length	V	J	DNA	CDR3
.	.	15	TRBV5-6	TRBJ2-3	TGTGCCAGCAGCCCGTTGGGTTATGCCGGGGATACGCAGTATTTT	CASSPLGYAGDTQYF
.	many	14	TRBV27	TRBJ1-3	TGTGCCAGCCGGACGGGGGGATCTGGAAACACCATATATTTT	CASRTGGSGNTIYF
.	many	16	TRBV12-3/TRBV12-4	TRBJ2-1	TGTGCCAGCAGTGTAACCGGTCTCCCCTCCCGGGATGAGCAGTTCTTC	CASSVTGLPSRDEQFF
.	few	13	TRBV7-9	TRBJ2-7	TGTGCCAGCAGCCCGAAGGACTCCTACGAGCAGTACTTC	CASSPKDSYEQYF
TRBD1	.	15	TRBV30	TRBJ1-6	TGTGCCTGGAGTGTACGAGGACAGGAGGCCTCACCCCTCCACTTT	CAWSVRGQEASPLHF
.	.	16	TRBV4-1	TRBJ2-1	TGCGCCAGCAGCCAAGGGGGGGACGACGAGTACAATGAGCAGTTCTTC	CASSQGGDDEYNEQFF
.	few	15	TRBV6-1	TRBJ2-7	TGTGCCAGCAGTGAAGGCATTGGCAGATTCTACGAGCAGTACTTC	CASSEGIGRFYEQYF
.	.	14	TRBV20-1	TRBJ2-3	TGCAGTGCTAGAGATCCGGTGAGCACAGATACGCAGTATTTT	CSARDPVSTDTQYF
.	.	13	TRBV29-1	TRBJ1-1	TGCAGCGTTCCAAGGGGCGCGGGGACTGAAGCTTTCTTT	CSVPRGAGTEAFF
.	.	14	TRBV30	TRBJ1-4	TGTGCCTGGACTAGCCCATCTTCGATGGAAAAACTGTTTTTT	CAWTSPSSMEKLFF
TRBD1	.	16	TRBV6-5	TRBJ2-2	TGTGCCAGCAGTTCACTGACAGGGCTGAACACCGGGGAGCTGTTTTTT	CASSSLTGLNTGELFF
.	many	13	TRBV7-9	TRBJ1-2	TGTGCCAGCAGCTTTAGCACATCTTATGGCTACACCTTC	CASSFSTSYGYTF
.	few	15	TRBV18	TRBJ2-5	TGTGCCAGCTCACCACCTATACAGCCCCAAGAGACCCAGTACTTC	CASSPPIQPQETQYF
TRBD1	few	16	TRBV2	TRBJ2-7	TGTGCCAGCAGGCCTTTTCCCGGGACAGCCACCTACGAGCAGTACTTC	CASRPFPGTATYEQYF